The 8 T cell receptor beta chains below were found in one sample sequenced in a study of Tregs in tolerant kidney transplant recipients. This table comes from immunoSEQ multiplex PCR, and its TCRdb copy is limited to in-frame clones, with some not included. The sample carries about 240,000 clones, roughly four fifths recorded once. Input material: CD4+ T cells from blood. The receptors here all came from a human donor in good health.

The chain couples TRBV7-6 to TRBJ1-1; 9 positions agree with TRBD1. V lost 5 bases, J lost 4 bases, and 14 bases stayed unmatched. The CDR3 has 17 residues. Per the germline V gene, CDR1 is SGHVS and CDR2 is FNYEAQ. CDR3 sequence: CASSPSTGGSRFTEAFF. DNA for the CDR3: TGTGCCAGCAGCCCCAGTACAGGGGGCTCTAGGTTCACTGAAGCTTTCTTT. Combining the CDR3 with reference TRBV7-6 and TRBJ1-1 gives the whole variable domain GAGVSQSPRYKVTKRGQDVALRCDPISGHVSLYWYRQALGQGPEFLTYFNYEAQQDKSGLPNDRFSAERPEGSISTLTIQRTEQRDSAMYRCASSPSTGGSRFTEAFFGQGTRLTVV.

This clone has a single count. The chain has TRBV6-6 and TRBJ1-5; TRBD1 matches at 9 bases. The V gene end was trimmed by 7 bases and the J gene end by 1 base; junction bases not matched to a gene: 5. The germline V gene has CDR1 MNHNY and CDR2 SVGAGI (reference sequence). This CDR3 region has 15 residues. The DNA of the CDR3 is TGTGCCAGCATCGCAACAGGGGGCAGCAATCAGCCCCAGCATTTT. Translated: CASIATGGSNQPQHF.

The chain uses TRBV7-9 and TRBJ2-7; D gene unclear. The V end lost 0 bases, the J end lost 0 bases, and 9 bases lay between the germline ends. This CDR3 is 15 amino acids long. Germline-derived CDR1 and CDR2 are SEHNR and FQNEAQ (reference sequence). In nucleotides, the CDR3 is TGTGCCAGCAGCTTAGCCCCCTCAGTCTCCTACGAGCAGTACTTC. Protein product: CASSLAPSVSYEQYF.

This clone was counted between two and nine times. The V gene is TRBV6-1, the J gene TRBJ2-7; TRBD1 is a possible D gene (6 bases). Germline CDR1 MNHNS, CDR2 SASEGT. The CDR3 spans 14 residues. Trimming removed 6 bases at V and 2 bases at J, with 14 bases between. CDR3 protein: CASSRATGPYEQYF. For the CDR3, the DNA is TGTGCCAGCAGCCGAGCGACAGGCCCCTACGAGCAGTACTTC.

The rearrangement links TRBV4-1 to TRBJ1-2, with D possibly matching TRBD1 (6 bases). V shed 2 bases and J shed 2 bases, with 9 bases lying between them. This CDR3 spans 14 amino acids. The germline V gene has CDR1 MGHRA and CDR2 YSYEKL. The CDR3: CASSQFGQNYGYTF. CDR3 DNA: TGCGCCAGCAGCCAATTCGGACAGAACTATGGCTACACCTTC.

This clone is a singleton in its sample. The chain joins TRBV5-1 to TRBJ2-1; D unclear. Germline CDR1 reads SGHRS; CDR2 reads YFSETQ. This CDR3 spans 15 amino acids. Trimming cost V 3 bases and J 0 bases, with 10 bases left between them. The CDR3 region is CASSSSPSSYNEQFF. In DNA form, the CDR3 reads TGCGCCAGCAGCTCCTCGCCGAGCTCCTACAATGAGCAGTTCTTC.

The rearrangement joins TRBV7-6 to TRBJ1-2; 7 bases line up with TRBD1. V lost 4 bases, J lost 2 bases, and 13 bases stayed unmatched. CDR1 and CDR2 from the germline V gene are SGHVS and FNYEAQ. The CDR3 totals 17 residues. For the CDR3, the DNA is TGTGCCAGCAGCTCACAAACTCCGGGACAGCTAAACTATGGCTACACCTTC. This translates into CASSSQTPGQLNYGYTF.

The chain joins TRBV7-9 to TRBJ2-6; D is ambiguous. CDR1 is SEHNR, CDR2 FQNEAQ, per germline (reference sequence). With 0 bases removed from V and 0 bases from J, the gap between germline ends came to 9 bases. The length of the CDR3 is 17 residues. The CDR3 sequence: CASSLAAGFSGANVLTF. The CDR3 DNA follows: TGTGCCAGCAGCTTAGCCGCCGGATTCTCTGGGGCCAACGTCCTGACTTTC.